Sequencing of this T cell receptor (beta chain) was carried out in a study of early T cells in non-severe SARS-CoV-2 infection. This clonotype was found a few times. The length of the CDR3 is 13 residues. Deletions cut 1 base from V and 6 bases from J, with 10 bases between. Per germline, CDR1 SEHNR and CDR2 FQNEAQ (reference sequence). TCRdb re-derived calls from the 5' RACE reads in MiXCR, one entry per CDR3 protein. The table shows some 96,000 distinct CDR3 sequences, with about 16% occurring only once. V and J are TRBV7-9 and TRBJ2-7; no firm D call. The sequencing input was whole blood. This sequence originates from an adult who was a healthcare worker with PCR-confirmed SARS-CoV-2 infection or an uninfected control (not recorded which). The CDR3 loop is CASSLGDLGEQYF. CDR3 nucleotide sequence: TGTGCCAGCAGCTTAGGAGACTTGGGCGAGCAGTACTTC. The complete variable domain, with remaining parts taken from reference TRBV7-9 and TRBJ2-7, reads DTGVSQNPRHKITKRGQNVTFRCDPISEHNRLYWYRQTLGQGPEFLTYFQNEAQLEKSRLLSDRFSAERPKGSFSTLEIQRTEQGDSAMYLCASSLGDLGEQYFGPGTRLTVT.